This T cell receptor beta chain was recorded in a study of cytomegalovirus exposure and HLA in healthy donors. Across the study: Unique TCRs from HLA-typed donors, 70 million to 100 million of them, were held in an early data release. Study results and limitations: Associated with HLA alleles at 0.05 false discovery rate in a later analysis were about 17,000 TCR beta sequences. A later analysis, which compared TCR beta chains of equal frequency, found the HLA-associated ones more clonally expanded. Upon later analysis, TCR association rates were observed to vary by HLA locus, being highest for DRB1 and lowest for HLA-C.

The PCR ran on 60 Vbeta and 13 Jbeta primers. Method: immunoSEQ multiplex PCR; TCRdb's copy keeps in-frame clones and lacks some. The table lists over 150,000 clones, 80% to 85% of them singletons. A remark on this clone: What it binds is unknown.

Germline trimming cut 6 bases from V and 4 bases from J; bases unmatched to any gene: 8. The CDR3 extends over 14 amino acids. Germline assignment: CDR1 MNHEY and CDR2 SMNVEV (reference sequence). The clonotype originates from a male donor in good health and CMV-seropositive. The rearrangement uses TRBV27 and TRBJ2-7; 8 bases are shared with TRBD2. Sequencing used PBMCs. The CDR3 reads CASRDLAGDYEQYF. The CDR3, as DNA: TGTGCCAGCAGGGACCTAGCGGGTGATTACGAGCAGTACTTC.